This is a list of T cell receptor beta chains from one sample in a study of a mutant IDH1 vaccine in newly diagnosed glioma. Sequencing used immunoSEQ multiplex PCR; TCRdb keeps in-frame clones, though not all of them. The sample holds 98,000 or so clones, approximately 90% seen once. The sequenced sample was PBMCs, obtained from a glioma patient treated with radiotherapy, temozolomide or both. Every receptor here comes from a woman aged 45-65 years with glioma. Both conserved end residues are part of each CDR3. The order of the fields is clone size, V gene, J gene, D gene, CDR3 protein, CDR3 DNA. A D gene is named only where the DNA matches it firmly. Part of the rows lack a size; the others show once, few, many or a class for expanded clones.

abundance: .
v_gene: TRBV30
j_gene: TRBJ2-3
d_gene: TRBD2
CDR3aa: CAWSVASGRADTQYF
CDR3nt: TGTGCCTGGAGTGTGGCTAGCGGGAGGGCAGATACGCAGTATTTT

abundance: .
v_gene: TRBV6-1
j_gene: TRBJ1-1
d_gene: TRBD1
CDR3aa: CASMTGAETEAFF
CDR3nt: TGTGCCAGCATGACAGGGGCGGAAACTGAAGCTTTCTTT

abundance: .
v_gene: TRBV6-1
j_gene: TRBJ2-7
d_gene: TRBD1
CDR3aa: CASSWKQGYSYEQYF
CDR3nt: TGTGCCAGCAGTTGGAAACAGGGGTACTCCTACGAGCAGTACTTC

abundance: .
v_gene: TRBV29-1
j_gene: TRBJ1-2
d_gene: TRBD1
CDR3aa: CSVEEDRAYGYTF
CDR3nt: TGCAGCGTTGAGGAGGACAGGGCCTATGGCTACACCTTC

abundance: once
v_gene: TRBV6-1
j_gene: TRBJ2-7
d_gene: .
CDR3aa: CASSPPGSHEQYF
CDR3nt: TGTGCCAGCAGTCCCCCCGGGAGCCACGAGCAGTACTTC

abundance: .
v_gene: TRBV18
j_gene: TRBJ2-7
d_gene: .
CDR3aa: CASSVTYSYEQYF
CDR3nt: TGTGCCAGCTCAGTGACCTACTCCTACGAGCAGTACTTC

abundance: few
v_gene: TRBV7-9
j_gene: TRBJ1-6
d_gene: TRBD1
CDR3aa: CASIRTGGGYNSPLHF
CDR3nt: TGTGCCAGCATCCGGACAGGGGGCGGGTATAATTCACCCCTCCACTTT

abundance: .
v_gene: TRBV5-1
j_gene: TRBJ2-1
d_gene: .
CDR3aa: CASSPASGAYNEQFF
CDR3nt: TGCGCCAGCAGCCCTGCCTCGGGAGCCTACAATGAGCAGTTCTTC

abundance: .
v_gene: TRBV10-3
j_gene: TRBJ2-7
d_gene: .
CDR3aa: CAIRKGDSYEQYF
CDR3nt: TGTGCCATCAGGAAGGGTGACTCCTACGAGCAGTACTTC

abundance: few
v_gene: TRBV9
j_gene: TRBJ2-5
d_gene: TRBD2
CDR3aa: CASSPTSGRAGETQYF
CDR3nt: TGTGCCAGCAGCCCGACTAGCGGGAGGGCCGGAGAGACCCAGTACTTC

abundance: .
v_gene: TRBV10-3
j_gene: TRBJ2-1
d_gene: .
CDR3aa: CAIGAGSYNEQFF
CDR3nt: TGTGCCATCGGGGCGGGCTCCTACAATGAGCAGTTCTTC

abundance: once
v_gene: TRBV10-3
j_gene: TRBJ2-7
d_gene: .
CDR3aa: CAISDSGNTYEQYF
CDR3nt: TGTGCCATCAGTGATTCGGGGAATACCTACGAGCAGTACTTC

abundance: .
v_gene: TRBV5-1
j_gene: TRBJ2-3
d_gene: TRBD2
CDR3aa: CASRREVGTDTQYF
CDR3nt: TGCGCCAGCAGGCGGGAGGTAGGCACAGATACGCAGTATTTT

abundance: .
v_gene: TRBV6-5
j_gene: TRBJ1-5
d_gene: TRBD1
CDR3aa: CASSYSGQNQPQHF
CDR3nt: TGTGCCAGCAGTTACTCGGGACAGAATCAGCCCCAGCATTTT

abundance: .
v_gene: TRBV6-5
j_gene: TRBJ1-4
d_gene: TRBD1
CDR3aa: CASSPGQGRSEKLFF
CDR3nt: TGTGCCAGCAGTCCGGGACAGGGAAGGAGCGAAAAACTGTTTTTT

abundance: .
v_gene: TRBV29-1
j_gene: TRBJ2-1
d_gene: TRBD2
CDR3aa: CSSGGLAGDEQFF
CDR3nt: TGCAGCTCGGGAGGGCTAGCGGGAGATGAGCAGTTCTTC

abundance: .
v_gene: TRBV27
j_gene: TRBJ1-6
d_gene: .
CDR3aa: CASSLEGRSPLHF
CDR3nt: TGTGCCAGCAGTTTAGAGGGGCGGTCACCCCTCCACTTT

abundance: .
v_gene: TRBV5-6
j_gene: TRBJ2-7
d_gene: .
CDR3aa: CASSLGLNYEQYF
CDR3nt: TGTGCCAGCAGCTTGGGACTAAACTACGAGCAGTACTTC

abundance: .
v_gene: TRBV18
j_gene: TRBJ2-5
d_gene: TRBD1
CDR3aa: CASSLRQGGRQETQYF
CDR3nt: TGTGCCAGCTCACTCCGACAGGGGGGGAGGCAAGAGACCCAGTACTTC

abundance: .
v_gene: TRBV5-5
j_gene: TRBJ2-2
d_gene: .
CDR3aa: CASTRGRVNTGELFF
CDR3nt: TGTGCCAGCACCAGGGGAAGGGTAAACACCGGGGAGCTGTTTTTT

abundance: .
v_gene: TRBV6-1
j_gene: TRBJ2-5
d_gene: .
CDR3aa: CASSSGLQETQYF
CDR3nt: TGTGCCAGCAGTTCGGGTCTTCAAGAGACCCAGTACTTC

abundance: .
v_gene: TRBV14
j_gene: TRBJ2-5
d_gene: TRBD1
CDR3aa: CASSPRRQGETQYF
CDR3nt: TGTGCCAGCAGCCCCAGGAGACAGGGCGAGACCCAGTACTTC

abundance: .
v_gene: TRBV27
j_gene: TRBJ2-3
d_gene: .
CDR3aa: CASSLMGRSTDTQYF
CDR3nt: TGTGCCAGCAGTTTAATGGGACGGAGCACAGATACGCAGTATTTT

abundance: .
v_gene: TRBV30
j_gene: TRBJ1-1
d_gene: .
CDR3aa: CAWSVSGHLAFF
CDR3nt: TGTGCCTGGAGTGTATCGGGACATTTGGCTTTCTTT

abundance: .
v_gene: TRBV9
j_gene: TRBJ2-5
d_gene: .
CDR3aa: CASSVGSVGEQYF
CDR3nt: TGTGCCAGCAGCGTAGGTAGTGTGGGAGAGCAGTACTTC

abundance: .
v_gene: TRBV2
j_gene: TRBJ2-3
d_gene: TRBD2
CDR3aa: CASSDVVAGTDTQYF
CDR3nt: TGTGCCAGCAGTGATGTGGTAGCGGGAACAGATACGCAGTATTTT

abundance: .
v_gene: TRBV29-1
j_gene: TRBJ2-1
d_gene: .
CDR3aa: CSVEVPYVGVGNNEQFF
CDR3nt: TGCAGCGTTGAGGTTCCCTACGTGGGAGTGGGGAACAATGAGCAGTTCTTC

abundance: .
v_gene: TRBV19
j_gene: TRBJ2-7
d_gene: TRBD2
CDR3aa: CASSATGTSRDYEQYF
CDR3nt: TGTGCCAGTAGTGCGACCGGGACTAGCAGAGACTACGAGCAGTACTTC

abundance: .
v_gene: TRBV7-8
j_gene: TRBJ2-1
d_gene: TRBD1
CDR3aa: CASSLGLWTGSYNEQFF
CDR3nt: TGTGCCAGCAGCTTGGGCCTTTGGACAGGGAGTTACAATGAGCAGTTCTTC

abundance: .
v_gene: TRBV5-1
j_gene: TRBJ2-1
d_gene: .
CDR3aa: CASKYRTRGYNEQFF
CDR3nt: TGCGCCAGCAAATATAGGACAAGGGGCTACAATGAGCAGTTCTTC

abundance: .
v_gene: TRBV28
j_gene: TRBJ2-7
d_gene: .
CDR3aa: CASSFRLRDPYEQYF
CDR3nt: TGTGCCAGCAGTTTTCGGCTCCGGGACCCCTACGAGCAGTACTTC

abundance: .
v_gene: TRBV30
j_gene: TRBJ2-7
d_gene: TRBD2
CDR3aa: CAWSGTGLGAYEQYF
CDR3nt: TGTGCCTGGAGTGGAACGGGACTAGGGGCCTACGAGCAGTACTTC

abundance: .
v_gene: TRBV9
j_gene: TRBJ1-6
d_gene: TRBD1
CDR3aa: CASSTRTGGYNSPLHF
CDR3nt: TGTGCCAGCAGCACTCGGACAGGGGGCTATAATTCACCCCTCCACTTT

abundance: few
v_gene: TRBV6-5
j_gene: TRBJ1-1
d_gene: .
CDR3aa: CASRRTVNTEAFF
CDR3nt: TGTGCCAGCAGACGGACAGTGAACACTGAAGCTTTCTTT

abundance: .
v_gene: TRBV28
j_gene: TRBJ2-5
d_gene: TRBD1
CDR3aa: CASGVGTVGFTGETQYF
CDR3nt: TGTGCCAGCGGGGTAGGGACAGTCGGATTCACCGGGGAGACCCAGTACTTC

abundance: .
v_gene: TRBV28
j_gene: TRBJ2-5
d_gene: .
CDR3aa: CASSSDIEQETQYF
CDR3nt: TGTGCCAGCAGTTCGGACATTGAACAAGAGACCCAGTACTTC

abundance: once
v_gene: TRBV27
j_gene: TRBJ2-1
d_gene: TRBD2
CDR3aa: CASSLWLAGGPHEQFF
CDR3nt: TGTGCCAGCAGTTTATGGCTAGCGGGAGGGCCGCATGAGCAGTTCTTC

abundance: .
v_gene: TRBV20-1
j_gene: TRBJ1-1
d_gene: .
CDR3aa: CSALAGTEAFF
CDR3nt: TGCAGTGCCCTCGCGGGCACTGAAGCTTTCTTT

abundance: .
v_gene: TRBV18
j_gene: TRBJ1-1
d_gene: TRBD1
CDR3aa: CASSPAQGGNTEAFF
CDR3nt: TGTGCCAGCTCACCGGCACAGGGGGGAAACACTGAAGCTTTCTTT

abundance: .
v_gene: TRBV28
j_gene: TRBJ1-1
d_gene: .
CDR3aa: CASSATGAYTEAFF
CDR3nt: TGTGCCAGCAGTGCTACCGGGGCCTACACTGAAGCTTTCTTT

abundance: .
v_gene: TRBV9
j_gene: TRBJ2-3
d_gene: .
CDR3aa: CASSVLRDTQYF
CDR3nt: TGTGCCAGCAGCGTTTTGAGGGATACGCAGTATTTT

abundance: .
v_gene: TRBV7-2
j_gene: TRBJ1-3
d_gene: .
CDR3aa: CASSAYKSSGNTIYF
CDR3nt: TGTGCCAGCAGCGCCTACAAGAGCTCTGGAAACACCATATATTTT

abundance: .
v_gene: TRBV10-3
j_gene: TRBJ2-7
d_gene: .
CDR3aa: CAISEGQGLNEQYF
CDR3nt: TGTGCCATCAGTGAGGGGCAGGGGTTGAACGAGCAGTACTTC

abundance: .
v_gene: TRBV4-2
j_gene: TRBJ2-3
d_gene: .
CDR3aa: CASSQGSDTQYF
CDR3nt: TGTGCCAGCAGCCAAGGGTCAGATACGCAGTATTTT

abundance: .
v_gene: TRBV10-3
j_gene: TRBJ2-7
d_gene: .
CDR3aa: CAISDPLSSYEQYF
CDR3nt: TGTGCCATCAGTGACCCATTATCCTCCTACGAGCAGTACTTC

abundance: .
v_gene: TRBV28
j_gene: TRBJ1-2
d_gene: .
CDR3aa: CASSSGVGWTDPNYGYTF
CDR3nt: TGTGCCAGCAGTTCTGGCGTGGGTTGGACAGACCCTAACTATGGCTACACCTTC